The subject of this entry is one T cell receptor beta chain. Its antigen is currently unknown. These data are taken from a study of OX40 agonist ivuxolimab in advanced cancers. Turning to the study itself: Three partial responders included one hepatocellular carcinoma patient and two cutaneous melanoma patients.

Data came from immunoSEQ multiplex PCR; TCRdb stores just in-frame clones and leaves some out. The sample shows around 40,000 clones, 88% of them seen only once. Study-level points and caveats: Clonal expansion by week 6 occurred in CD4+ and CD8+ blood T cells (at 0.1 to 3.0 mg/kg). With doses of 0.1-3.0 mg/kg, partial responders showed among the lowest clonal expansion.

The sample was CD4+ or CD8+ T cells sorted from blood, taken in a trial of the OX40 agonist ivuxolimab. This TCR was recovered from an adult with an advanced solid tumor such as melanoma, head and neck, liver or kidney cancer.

In nucleotides, the CDR3 is TGTGCCAGCAGCCCCCCTTGGCGGGAGTATGACACCGGGGAGCTGTTTTTT. It yields the protein CASSPPWREYDTGELFF. The rearrangement uses TRBV11-2 and TRBJ2-2, with TRBD2 matching over 7 bases. There are 17 residues in the CDR3. V trimming: 5 bases; J trimming: 3 bases; junction bases outside the gene matches: 12. The germline CDR1 and CDR2 sequences are SGHAT and FQNNGV.